This TCR beta chain was recovered during a study of early T cells in non-severe SARS-CoV-2 infection. Study in general: Bulk RNA isolated from unsorted whole blood underwent sequencing; chains were not paired. Study conclusions and caveats: VDJdb matching skewed toward anti-spike CD8 responses, missing private and CD4 specificities.

V was clipped by 5 bases and J by 4 bases; unmatched bases: 8. The CDR3 spans 15 residues. Individual cDNA molecules were tagged with unique molecular identifiers. One entry per CDR3 protein, called by TCRdb with MiXCR from the 5' RACE reads. The sample holds some 39,000 distinct CDR3 sequences; about 4% are singletons and the top ten take about 3%. This clonotype came up many times. Its antigen is as yet unknown. This chain links TRBV12-3 or TRBV12-4 with TRBJ2-1; 7 positions match TRBD2. This receptor was obtained from an adult who was a healthcare worker with PCR-confirmed SARS-CoV-2 infection or an uninfected control (not recorded which). Sequenced input: whole blood. The CDR3 nucleotides are TGTGCCAGCAGTCGAGGGGCGGGAGTTTACAATGAGCAGTTCTTC. Protein product: CASSRGAGVYNEQFF.